The clone carrying this T cell receptor beta chain was seen only a few times. V dropped 6 bases and J dropped 1; count of bases not matched to a gene: 7. The CDR3 has 15 amino acids. Germline V gene data show CDR1 as MNHNS and CDR2 as SASEGT. These data come from a study of CD8 T cells in ankylosing spondylitis. From the 5' RACE reads, TCRdb called clonotypes with MiXCR, one entry per CDR3 protein. There are roughly 260,000 distinct CDR3 sequences in the sample; around 18% occur only once, and roughly 8% lies in the top ten. The V gene is TRBV6-1, the J gene TRBJ2-3, with 7 bases that match TRBD1. This TCR came from a male donor with ankylosing spondylitis or in good health (not recorded which). Source material: blood, either unsorted or a sorted T cell fraction (not recorded which). DNA for the CDR3: TGTGCCAGCAGGACCGGAGACAGGGGCACAGATACGCAGTATTTT. Translated, it gives CASRTGDRGTDTQYF.